This T cell receptor (beta chain) is from a study of response to subunit inactivated influenza vaccine. Study-wide findings and caveats: The authors suggested that few new T cells are recruited per seasonal influenza vaccination.

A note on this clonotype: Its target is not known.

Germline V gene lookup returns CDR1 MDHEN and CDR2 SYDVKM. There are 17 residues in the CDR3. V trimming: 6 bases; J trimming: 1 base; junction bases outside the gene matches: 13. Each CDR3 protein is one row after TCRdb ran MiXCR on the RT-PCR reads. The sample carries roughly 790,000 distinct CDR3 sequences, 20% to 25% recorded once. The genes are TRBV28 and TRBJ2-3; TRBD1 matches 7 bases. The clonotype was recovered from a man aged 45-60 years who received an inactivated influenza vaccine. Sample: PBMCs from blood, taken approximately 5 days after vaccination. The CDR3 bases are TGTGCCAGCAGATCAGCCTGGACAGGCGGAGGCACAGATACGCAGTATTTT. Its protein product is CASRSAWTGGGTDTQYF.